This T cell receptor (beta chain) was captured by sequencing in a study of T cell changes during pregnancy in multiple sclerosis. Repertoires were generated with immunoSEQ multiplex PCR, while TCRdb's copy carries only in-frame clones and drops some. The sample contains 50,000 to 55,000 clones, 90% to 95% of which appear only once. Germline V CDR1 and CDR2: MNHNS, SASEGT. The CDR3 totals 15 residues. V shed 2 bases and J 1 base; nucleotides not matched to a gene: 2. The sequencing here drew on CD4+ T cells from peripheral blood mononuclear cells, taken after pregnancy. The gene calls are TRBV6-1 and TRBJ2-1; TRBD2 aligns across 7 bases. The TCR sequence derives from a female donor with multiple sclerosis, enrolled in a pregnancy study. DNA for the CDR3: TGTGCCAGCAGTGAATTTAGCGGGTCCTACAATGAGCAGTTCTTC. Its protein product is CASSEFSGSYNEQFF.